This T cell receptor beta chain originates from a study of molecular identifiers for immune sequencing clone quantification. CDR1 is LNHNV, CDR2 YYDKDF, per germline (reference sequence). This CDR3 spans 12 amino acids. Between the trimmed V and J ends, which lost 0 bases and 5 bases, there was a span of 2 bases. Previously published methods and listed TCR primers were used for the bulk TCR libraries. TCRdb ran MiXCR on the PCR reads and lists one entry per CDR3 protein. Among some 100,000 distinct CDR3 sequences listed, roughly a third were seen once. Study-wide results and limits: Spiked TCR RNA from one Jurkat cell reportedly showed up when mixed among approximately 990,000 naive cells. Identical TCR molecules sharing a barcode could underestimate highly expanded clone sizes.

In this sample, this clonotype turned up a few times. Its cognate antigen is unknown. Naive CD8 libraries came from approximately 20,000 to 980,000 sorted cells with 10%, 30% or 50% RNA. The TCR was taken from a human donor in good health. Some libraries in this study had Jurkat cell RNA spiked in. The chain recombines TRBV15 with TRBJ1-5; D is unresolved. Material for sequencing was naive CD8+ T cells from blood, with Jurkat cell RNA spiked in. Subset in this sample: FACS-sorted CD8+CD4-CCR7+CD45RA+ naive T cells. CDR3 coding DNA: TGTGCCACCAGCAGAGACGATCAGCCCCAGCATTTT. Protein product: CATSRDDQPQHF.